The clone carrying this T cell receptor beta chain was found a few times. Its cognate antigen is unknown. CDR1 DFQATT and CDR2 SNEGSKA come from the germline V gene (reference sequence). The CDR3 spans 13 residues. V was pared by 5 bases and J by 2 bases, with 10 bases between. These data are taken from a study of T cell repertoires in cytomegalovirus infection. Overall study: Evidence of both CMV infection and a matching HLA type came from public TCR beta signatures. Findings of the study overall: The study found HLA-C-restricted CMV-specific TCR beta clonotypes dominating the ex vivo response. Public TCR beta family frequency separated CMV-and-HLA carriers, including in an independent cohort.

MiXCR, applied by TCRdb to the reads, yields one record per CDR3 protein. The data contain a few hundred thousand distinct CDR3 sequences, approximately 15% of them singletons. Sequences were obtained from PBMCs. V is TRBV20-1 and J is TRBJ1-5; TRBD1 is a possible D gene (5 bases). The sequence derives from a human donor in good health (CMV status not recorded). Some clones in this sample may be carry-over from other donors' samples. The CDR3 sequence: CSAGRDGNQPQHF. CDR3 bases: TGCAGTGCTGGCCGGGACGGCAATCAGCCCCAGCATTTT.